The text below deals with one TCR beta chain. Its specific antigen is unknown. Per-base quality was not reported, and no clone a single base away is much larger than it. These data are taken from a study of radiation and T cells in renal cell carcinoma (TCRdb year 2020). Regarding the complete study: Samples came from a clinical trial, in which primary renal cell carcinomas received 15 Gy stereotactic body radiation therapy followed by nephrectomy 4 weeks later. TCR beta sequencing covered around 50 samples in total, comprising some 26 tumors and around 27 peripheral blood samples. Across all 55 or so samples, several million unique CDR3 nucleotide sequences, encoding 2,658,974 unique CDR3 amino acid sequences, were identified. Overall results and qualifications from the work: Top tumor clonotypes rose in blood from baseline to 2 weeks post-radiation, then contracted by 4 weeks, suggesting transient expansion of tumor-resident clones. Because the trial had a single-armed design, the trial could not examine how radiation dose or scheduling affected the TCR repertoire. Because no pretreatment tumor biopsies were available, whether clonotypes were present in the tumor at baseline could not be determined. Dynamics of the blood repertoire were not tracked past 4 weeks after treatment.

Following the manufacturer's recommendations, the immunoSEQ kit was used to generate TCR beta libraries from genomic DNA. Library preparation used a first multiplex PCR with proprietary primers, then a second PCR adding unique barcodes, with bead cleanups after each round. Each sample batch included a kit-provided positive control reaction and a negative control reaction. The final libraries underwent checking on an Agilent 4200 TapeStation D1000 ScreenTape, volumetric pooling, and quantification by qPCR. Sequencing was performed on an Illumina NextSeq500 using a MidOutput 150-cycle cartridge, with 156 Read1 cycles, 15 Index1 cycles, and the kit custom primers. The pooled library was loaded at 0.8 to 1 pM, with a 20% PhiX control spiked in. In the source study's methods: The vendor-processed data were analyzed in R, and a clonotype was defined as all T cells that share the same CDR3 nucleotide sequence. In the clone abundance analyses, frequencies were normalized to the 10,000 most abundant clones in each sample. Public T cell clones, which averaged fewer than five per sample, were excluded before analysis. Tumor-enriched clonotypes and baseline blood-enriched clonotypes were defined as those with an abundance difference of at least 32-fold between compartments. A beta-binomial differential abundance model was used to identify clonotypes that expanded or contracted between blood time points. Tumor-blood repertoire similarity was measured with the Baroni-Urbani and Buser coefficient, and groups were compared using two-tailed Wilcoxon tests in R. TCRdb's version of the immuneACCESS table is confined to in-frame rearrangements and falls short of the full clone set. An unresolved V gene accounts for under half of the shortfall where checked; the remainder is of unknown origin. V and J calls and clone size are those listed in that table; D and trimming were worked out from the DNA. Across this sample there are approximately 100,000 clones, with about 88% seen only once. The ten largest make up roughly 8% of the sample.

The time point tag for this specimen amounts to: baseline pretreatment blood. The treatment or condition label of this sample denotes: 15 Gy SBRT to primary tumor, nephrectomy 4 weeks later. To follow tumor-enriched clonotypes, serial peripheral blood was collected from radiation-treated patients at baseline and at 2 weeks and 4 weeks after SBRT. All patients had renal cell carcinoma with clear cell pathology. Genomic DNA for TCR sequencing was prepared using the QIAamp DNA Blood Mini Kit (Qiagen). The analyses included only samples that passed all quality control checks. V sheds 3 bases and J sheds 0 bases, leaving 12 bases between their ends. From cysteine to phenylalanine, the CDR3 is 15 amino acids long. This entry keeps only the CDR3 DNA: 45 bases, framed from base 1. Reading the germline V gene (reference sequence) gives CDR1 MNHEY and CDR2 SMNVEV.

This sequence uses TRBV27 and TRBJ2-7; TRBD1 is possibly the D segment (5 matching bases). The sample in question was blood, obtained from a patient whose treatment included radiotherapy and nephrectomy. The receptor was isolated from a man aged 50 to 59 with renal cell carcinoma. The nucleotides are TGTGCCAGCAGTTTCGCCAGGGAAACCTCCTACGAGCAGTACTTC. Its amino acids are CASSFARETSYEQYF.